Shown below are 10 T cell receptor beta chains from a single sample sequenced in a study of CD8 T cell repertoires and HIV-1 epitope variants. Their antigens remain unidentified. Libraries were prepared by immunoSEQ multiplex PCR; TCRdb keeps only in-frame clonotypes and omits some of them. In the table there are approximately 6,000 clones, 65% to 75% of which are singletons. Sequencing input: cultured CD8+ T cells derived from PBMCs. These receptors were collected from a male donor with HIV.

This rearrangement joins TRBV7-9 to TRBJ2-7, with a tentative D call TRBD2 (5 bases). This CDR3 has 14 residues. V gave up 5 bases and J gave up 4 bases, with 15 bases separating them. Germline V gene lookup returns CDR1 SEHNR and CDR2 FQNEAQ (reference sequence). CDR3 in DNA: TGTGCCAGCAGCCACTCTAGTCTAGCATACGAGCAGTACTTC. Amino acid sequence: CASSHSSLAYEQYF.

The chain combines TRBV19 with TRBJ2-5; D is tentatively TRBD1 or TRBD2 (5 bases each). V lost 1 base and J 4 bases, leaving 10 bases between the germline ends. CDR1 and CDR2 (germline): LNHDA, SQIVND (reference sequence). The length of the CDR3 is 14 residues. As DNA, the CDR3 is TGTGCCAGTAGTATAGGTGGGGGTAGAGAGACCCAGTACTTC. This codes for CASSIGGGRETQYF.

The gene calls are TRBV10-3 and TRBJ1-2; TRBD1 matches at 7 bases. The CDR3 covers 13 residues. CDR1 and CDR2 from the germline V gene are ENHRY and SYGVKD. V was clipped by 4 bases and J by 3 bases; unmatched bases: 2. The CDR3 region has the DNA TGTGCCATCAGTGCTGACAGGGACTATGGCTACACCTTC. This sequence encodes CAISADRDYGYTF.

This chain links TRBV10-3 with TRBJ2-2, with TRBD1 identical over 8 bases. J lost 1 base, V lost 8 bases, and 3 bases had no gene match. CDR3 size: 14 residues. CDR1 and CDR2 (germline): ENHRY, SYGVKD. The CDR3 DNA follows: TGTGCCATCTCGACAGGGGAGAACACCGGGGAGCTGTTTTTT. It yields the protein CAISTGENTGELFF.

The chain has TRBV7-9 and TRBJ2-5; unclear D gene. The CDR3 loop spans 14 amino acids. The germline gives CDR1 SEHNR, CDR2 FQNEAQ (reference sequence). Trimming stripped 1 base from V and 2 bases from J, with 8 bases between. The CDR3 region has the DNA TGTGCCAGCAGCTTAGAGCTCAGACAAGAGACCCAGTACTTC. Amino acid sequence: CASSLELRQETQYF.

The table lists this clone with a few counts. The gene calls are TRBV4-1 and TRBJ1-1; D is possibly TRBD1 (5 bases). The V gene's germline CDR1 is MGHRA and CDR2 YSYEKL. The CDR3 sequence is 15 residues long. Trimming cost V 0 bases and J 4 bases, with 12 bases left between them. Here the CDR3 DNA reads TGCGCCAGCAGCCAAGATACCGGGGGGGGCACTGAAGCTTTCTTT. Its translation: CASSQDTGGGTEAFF.

The rearrangement uses TRBV15 and TRBJ2-2; weak D call: TRBD1 (6 bases). The CDR3 spans 14 residues. Trimming cost V 7 bases and J 3 bases, with 12 bases left between them. The V gene's germline CDR1 is LNHNV and CDR2 YYDKDF (reference sequence). The CDR3 here is CATTTNRDTGELFF. In DNA, the CDR3 is TGTGCCACCACTACAAACAGGGACACCGGGGAGCTGTTTTTT.

The gene calls are TRBV18 and TRBJ2-7, with 7 positions matching TRBD1. Looked up from germline, CDR1 is KGHSH and CDR2 is LQKENI. V trimming: 6 bases; J trimming: 5 bases; junction bases outside the gene matches: 4. The CDR3 has 12 amino acids. For the CDR3, the DNA is TGTGCCAGCTCCATGACAGGGAACGAGCAGTACTTC. This codes for CASSMTGNEQYF.

The chain couples TRBV28 to TRBJ1-4; perhaps TRBD1 as D (5 bases). V gave up 6 bases and J gave up 7 bases, with 18 bases separating them. The CDR3 covers 15 residues. CDR1 and CDR2 (germline): MDHEN, SYDVKM. The CDR3 is CASRFIQAPGEKLFF. For the CDR3, the DNA is TGTGCCAGCAGGTTCATACAGGCCCCCGGTGAAAAACTGTTTTTT.

The chain combines TRBV7-9 with TRBJ1-1, with D uncertain. Trimming pared 7 bases from V and 3 bases from J, leaving 9 bases between. The CDR3 spans 12 residues. The germline V gene has CDR1 SEHNR and CDR2 FQNEAQ (reference sequence). CDR3 coding DNA: TGTGCCAGCATCCACGAGGACACTGAAGCTTTCTTT. Translation gives CASIHEDTEAFF.